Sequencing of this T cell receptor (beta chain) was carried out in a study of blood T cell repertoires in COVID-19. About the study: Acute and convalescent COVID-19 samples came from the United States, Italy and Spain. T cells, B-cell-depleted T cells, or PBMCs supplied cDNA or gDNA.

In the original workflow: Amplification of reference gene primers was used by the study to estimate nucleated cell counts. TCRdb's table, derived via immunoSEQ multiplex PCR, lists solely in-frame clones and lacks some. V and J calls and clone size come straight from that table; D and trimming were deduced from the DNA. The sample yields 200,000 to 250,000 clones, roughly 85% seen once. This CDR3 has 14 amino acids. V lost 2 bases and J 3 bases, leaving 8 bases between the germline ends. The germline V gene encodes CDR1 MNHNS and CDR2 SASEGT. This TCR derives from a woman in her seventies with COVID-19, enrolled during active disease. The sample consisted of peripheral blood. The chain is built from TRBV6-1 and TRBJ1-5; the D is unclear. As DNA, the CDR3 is TGTGCCAGCAGTGAATGGCGGGCCAATCAGCCCCAGCATTTT. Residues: CASSEWRANQPQHF.